These 20 T cell receptor beta chains came from one sample sequenced in a study of CD8 T cells in Susac syndrome (dated by TCRdb to the late 2010s). The method was the immunoSEQ multiplex PCR assay. RNA was extracted using the RNeasy kit, and about 0.45 to 1 microgram was reverse transcribed with random hexamers. Clones were called with MiXCR by TCRdb after fastp trimmed the public reads at Q25, and only in-frame beta chains were retained. Each CDR3 protein gets just one entry, which takes the most common genes and DNA from the rows behind it. For this sample the table gives about 300,000 distinct CDR3 sequences, of which 85% were detected only once. Approximately 0.2% of the sample is taken by the ten largest. Input material: CD8+ T cells from PBMCs. The receptors were sampled from a human donor with multiple sclerosis.

This clonotype appeared a few times. The CDR3 region has the DNA TGTGCCAGCAGTCCCAAGACAGGGGGGGGCGAGCAGTACTTC. It encodes CASSPKTGGGEQYF. The chain couples TRBV27 to TRBJ2-7; TRBD1 agrees at 9 bases. This CDR3 spans 14 amino acids. V dropped 5 bases and J dropped 6; count of bases not matched to a gene: 8. The V gene's germline CDR1 is MNHEY and CDR2 SMNVEV (reference sequence).

The chain is built from TRBV28 and TRBJ2-7; tentatively, D is TRBD1 (6 bases). The germline V gene encodes CDR1 MDHEN and CDR2 SYDVKM. V was pared by 8 bases and J by 0 bases, with 20 bases between. This CDR3 is 16 amino acids long. CDR3 protein: CASLNRGTQSSYEQYF. CDR3 bases: TGTGCCAGCCTTAATAGGGGGACCCAAAGCTCCTACGAGCAGTACTTC.

The CDR3 reads CASSEPVRVGKDTEAFF. Here the CDR3 DNA reads TGTGCCAGCAGTGAACCCGTCAGGGTCGGTAAGGACACTGAAGCTTTCTTT. The chain has TRBV6-1 and TRBJ1-1; D possibly corresponds to TRBD1 (5 bases). There are 17 residues in the CDR3. In germline, CDR1 is MNHNS, CDR2 SASEGT. The ends were cut back, 2 bases at V and 3 bases at J, with 19 bases in the middle.

The CDR3 sequence: CASSLAYGNNEQFF. The CDR3 region has the DNA TGCGCCAGCAGCTTGGCCTATGGGAACAATGAGCAGTTCTTC. The rearrangement uses TRBV5-1 and TRBJ2-1; no firm D call. The germline gives CDR1 SGHRS, CDR2 YFSETQ. This CDR3 is built from 14 residues. Trimming removed 0 bases from V and 5 bases from J, with 9 bases in between.

The V and J genes are TRBV3-1 and TRBJ2-1, with 10 bases aligning to TRBD2. Germline values: CDR1 LGHDT, CDR2 YNNKEL (reference sequence). The V and J ends lost 0 bases and 4 bases, in that order; junction bases with no gene match: 9. The CDR3 loop spans 18 amino acids. The CDR3 sequence is CASSQEVNLAGDYNEQFF. CDR3 bases: TGTGCCAGCAGCCAAGAAGTAAATCTAGCGGGAGATTACAATGAGCAGTTCTTC.

The V call is TRBV15, the J call TRBJ2-7, with 8 bases lining up with TRBD2. CDR3 length: 15 residues. V lost 8 bases to trimming and J lost 2 bases; unmatched junction nucleotides: 11. In germline, CDR1 is LNHNV, CDR2 YYDKDF (reference sequence). The CDR3 sequence: CATALGVAGTYEQYF. Here the CDR3 DNA reads TGTGCCACCGCACTCGGGGTAGCGGGAACCTACGAGCAGTACTTC.

The chain combines TRBV20-1 with TRBJ2-7; 9 bases match TRBD1. After removal of 7 bases from V and 5 bases from J, the junction contained 12 bases not matched to a gene. The germline CDR1 and CDR2 sequences are DFQATT and SNEGSKA (reference sequence). The CDR3 sequence is 14 residues long. In nucleotides, the CDR3 is TGCAGTGTCAATAGTTGGGACAGGGAAAACGAGCAGTACTTC. Protein product: CSVNSWDRENEQYF.

The chain uses TRBV6-2 or TRBV6-3 and TRBJ2-1, with 7 bases identical to TRBD2. The CDR3 length is 15 residues. Looked up from germline, CDR1 is MNHEY and CDR2 is SVGEGT. V shed 6 bases, J shed 7 bases, and the junction held 12 bases outside the gene matches. The CDR3 region has the DNA TGTGCCAGCAGCCAGGCGGGAGTTAACTGGAATGAGCAGTTCTTC. This translates into CASSQAGVNWNEQFF.

This clonotype has a single count. The chain joins TRBV18 to TRBJ2-7; perhaps TRBD2 as D (6 bases). CDR1 KGHSH and CDR2 LQKENI come from the germline V gene. V was trimmed by 6 bases and J by 0 bases, leaving 27 bases between them. The CDR3 is 19 amino acids. The CDR3 nucleotides are TGTGCCAGCTCCCCTACCTATGCGGTCGGCGGGGATAGCTCCTACGAGCAGTACTTC. Translating gives CASSPTYAVGGDSSYEQYF. Based on the CDR3 plus reference TRBV18 and TRBJ2-7, the full variable domain is NAGVMQNPRHLVRRRGQEARLRCSPMKGHSHVYWYRQLPEEGLKFMVYLQKENIIDESGMPKERFSAEFPKEGPSILRIQQVVRGDSAAYFCASSPTYAVGGDSSYEQYFGPGTRLTVT.

The chain carries TRBV19 and TRBJ2-1, with D maybe TRBD2 (5 bases). Germline loops: CDR1 LNHDA, CDR2 SQIVND (reference sequence). This CDR3 spans 13 amino acids. With 10 bases removed from V and 7 bases from J, the gap between germline ends came to 17 bases. The CDR3 DNA reads TGTGCCATCGCCGCCAATCTAGCAAATGAGCAGTTCTTC. Its protein product is CAIAANLANEQFF.

The genes are TRBV10-3 and TRBJ1-1; 8 bases are shared with TRBD1. Germline V gene sequence: CDR1 ENHRY, CDR2 SYGVKD. The CDR3 spans 15 residues. The V gene end was trimmed by 6 bases and the J gene end by 1 base; junction bases not matched to a gene: 7. Written as DNA, the CDR3 is TGTGCCATCAGCCAGGGGGCAAGTGGGAACACTGAAGCTTTCTTT. It yields the protein CAISQGASGNTEAFF.

The rearrangement links TRBV7-9 to TRBJ1-1; D not resolved. CDR3 size: 13 residues. V lost 3 bases to trimming and J lost 8 bases, with 13 bases between them. Germline CDR1 and CDR2: SEHNR and FQNEAQ (reference sequence). CDR3 nucleotide sequence: TGTGCCAGCAGCTTCCCCGGACTGGAAGAAGCTTTCTTT. Its translation: CASSFPGLEEAFF. Variable domain in full (rest from reference TRBV7-9 and TRBJ1-1): DTGVSQNPRHKITKRGQNVTFRCDPISEHNRLYWYRQTLGQGPEFLTYFQNEAQLEKSRLLSDRFSAERPKGSFSTLEIQRTEQGDSAMYLCASSFPGLEEAFFGQGTRLTVV.

This chain joins TRBV27 and TRBJ2-5, with 10 bases fitting TRBD1. Trimming cost V 5 bases and J 3 bases; bases outside gene matches: 15. Germline V gene data show CDR1 as MNHEY and CDR2 as SMNVEV (reference sequence). This CDR3 comprises 18 residues. In nucleotides, the CDR3 is TGTGCCAGCAGTACCACTAAAACACCGGGACAGGGGAAAGAGACCCAGTACTTC. Protein product: CASSTTKTPGQGKETQYF.

V and J are TRBV25-1 and TRBJ1-5; weak D call: TRBD1 (5 bases). Per germline, CDR1 MGHDK and CDR2 SYGVNS. CDR3 size: 16 residues. V lost 5 bases, J lost 4 bases, and 18 bases lay in between. The CDR3 region has the DNA TGTGCCAGCAGTCCCACCTGGGCAGGGTTTAATCAGCCCCAGCATTTT. This gives the protein CASSPTWAGFNQPQHF.

Concerning this clonotype itself: Sequence at one end of the junction differs from germline and may be a read error. The chain is built from TRBV4-3 and TRBJ2-2; D unresolved. The CDR3 totals 17 residues. Germline CDR1 LGHNA, CDR2 YSLEER. This CDR3 is CAGSQERISKNTGELFF. CDR3 DNA sequence: TGCGCCGGCAGCCAAGAGAGAATCTCTAAGAACACCGGGGAGCTGTTTTTT.

The gene calls are TRBV5-4 and TRBJ1-1; 11 positions match TRBD1. This CDR3 contains 18 residues. J lost 3 bases, V lost 0 bases, and 10 bases had no gene match. Germline V CDR1 and CDR2: SGHNT, YYREEE (reference sequence). The CDR3 bases are TGTGCCAGCAGCTTGGAAGTGGGACAGGGGGTATGGGACACTGAAGCTTTCTTT. It is translated as CASSLEVGQGVWDTEAFF.

The chain uses TRBV7-8 and TRBJ2-2, with unresolved D. This CDR3 spans 13 amino acids. Trimming stripped 4 bases from V and 6 bases from J, with 9 bases between. Per germline, CDR1 SGHVS and CDR2 FQNEAQ. CDR3 residues: CASSSLPPGELFF. CDR3 sequence (DNA): TGTGCCAGCAGCTCCCTTCCCCCCGGGGAGCTGTTTTTT.

The chain carries TRBV5-6 and TRBJ2-5; TRBD1 or TRBD2 may be the D gene (5 bases each). This CDR3 region has 15 residues. Germline CDR1 reads SGHDT; CDR2 reads YYEEEE. With 4 bases removed from V and 2 bases from J, the gap between germline ends came to 15 bases. In DNA form, the CDR3 reads TGTGCCAGCAGCCGGCGGATGAGGGGACAAGAGACCCAGTACTTC. It codes for CASSRRMRGQETQYF.

This clonotype was recorded only once. The rearrangement links TRBV5-6 to TRBJ1-2; no firm D call. The V end lost 3 bases, the J end lost 5 bases, and 11 bases lay between the germline ends. Germline V gene sequence: CDR1 SGHDT, CDR2 YYEEEE. CDR3 length equals 13 residues. CDR3 DNA sequence: TGTGCCAGCAGCTCCCAGAGTACATATGGCTACACCTTC. This encodes CASSSQSTYGYTF.

The CDR3 protein is CASSPLAGAGPDTQYF. In DNA, the CDR3 is TGTGCCAGCAGCCCCCTAGCGGGAGCCGGCCCAGATACGCAGTATTTT. V gene TRBV28 combines with J gene TRBJ2-3; 10 bases are shared with TRBD2. The CDR3 is 16 residues long. Germline trimming cut 6 bases from V and 4 bases from J; bases unmatched to any gene: 10. Germline-derived CDR1 and CDR2 are MDHEN and SYDVKM.